The 24 T cell receptor beta chains below all came from one sample that was sequenced in a study of human T cells and chemical hapten exposure. One entry per CDR3 protein, called by TCRdb with MiXCR from the RACE reads. In the table there are fewer than 200,000 distinct CDR3 sequences, approximately 20% of which are singletons. The time point here: patch test 1, 2 weeks after DPC sensitization. As for treatment: therapeutic diphenylcyclopropenone sensitization with weekly scalp DPC. The source material was whole blood, sampled in connection with sensitization to the hapten diphenylcyclopropenone (DPC). The receptors stem from a woman between 50 and 59 years old with alopecia areata. Some clones in this sample may be carry-over from other donors' samples.

This clonotype was counted only a few times. The chain uses TRBV5-5 and TRBJ2-5; D gene uncertain. Per the germline V gene, CDR1 is SGHKS and CDR2 is YYEKEE (reference sequence). This CDR3 spans 13 amino acids. Trimming stripped 2 bases from V and 2 bases from J, with 7 bases between. The CDR3: CASSLTAQETQYF. CDR3 nucleotides: TGTGCCAGCAGCTTAACAGCACAAGAGACCCAGTACTTC.

The CDR3 reads CASSQPGQGTYEQYF. Written as DNA, the CDR3 is TGTGCCAGTAGTCAGCCGGGACAGGGGACTTACGAGCAGTACTTC. V usage is TRBV19 and J usage is TRBJ2-7, with 10 bases identical to TRBD1. CDR1 is LNHDA and CDR2 is SQIVND in the germline V gene (reference sequence). The V and J ends lost 5 bases and 4 bases, in that order; junction bases with no gene match: 8. This CDR3 has 15 residues.

This clonotype has only a few counts. The CDR3 coding sequence is TGTGCCAGCCCCCCCGCAGGGTTGAACACTGAAGCTTTCTTT. Translating it yields CASPPAGLNTEAFF. The chain links TRBV5-5 to TRBJ1-1; tentative D call: TRBD1 (5 bases). Germline CDR1 reads SGHKS; CDR2 reads YYEKEE (reference sequence). The CDR3 has 14 residues. Trimming pared 7 bases from V and 0 bases from J, leaving 13 bases between.

This clonotype was detected a few times. The rearrangement uses TRBV6-5 and TRBJ2-3, with no clear D. V gave up 6 bases and J gave up 2 bases, with 9 bases separating them. In germline, CDR1 is MNHEY, CDR2 SVGAGI. The CDR3 consists of 13 residues. CDR3 loop: CASSWDLTDTQYF. CDR3 in DNA: TGTGCCAGCAGCTGGGATCTCACAGATACGCAGTATTTT.

J is TRBJ2-3 and V is TRBV6-5; TRBD1 is a possible D gene (6 bases). Germline V gene data show CDR1 as MNHEY and CDR2 as SVGAGI. This CDR3 has 13 amino acids. With 6 bases removed from V and 5 bases from J, the gap between germline ends came to 12 bases. CDR3 amino acids: CASRPTGRDTQYF. CDR3 DNA: TGTGCCAGCAGACCCACAGGGAGAGATACGCAGTATTTT.

The chain uses TRBV18 and TRBJ2-5, with 10 bases aligning to TRBD1. The V and J ends lost 3 bases and 4 bases, in that order; junction bases with no gene match: 5. This CDR3 comprises 15 residues. Germline V CDR1 and CDR2: KGHSH, LQKENI. The CDR3 DNA is TGTGCCAGCTCACCCCCCGGGGACAGGGGAGAGACCCAGTACTTC. Amino acid sequence: CASSPPGDRGETQYF.

The CDR3, as DNA: TGCGCCAGCAGCTTGGCCGGGTTACAGGTTTACACTGAAGCTTTCTTT. Translated, it gives CASSLAGLQVYTEAFF. The chain has TRBV5-1 and TRBJ1-1; tentative D call: TRBD1 (5 bases). CDR1 is SGHRS, CDR2 YFSETQ, per germline. The CDR3 length is 16 residues. V was pared by 0 bases and J by 3 bases, with 15 bases between.

This chain uses TRBV7-8 with TRBJ2-1, with D unresolved. With 2 bases removed from V and 8 bases from J, the gap between germline ends came to 4 bases. This CDR3 is built from 11 residues. Germline V gene lookup returns CDR1 SGHVS and CDR2 FQNEAQ. The CDR3, as DNA: TGTGCCAGCAGCTTACTCGATGAGCAGTTCTTC. This codes for CASSLLDEQFF.

The chain uses TRBV5-1 and TRBJ1-4; possible D gene TRBD1, 6 bases. Germline V lookup: CDR1 SGHRS, CDR2 YFSETQ. This CDR3 comprises 15 residues. Trimming took off 0 bases at V and 5 bases at J, with 11 bases between the two ends. The CDR3 coding sequence is TGCGCCAGCAGCTTGGGGGACACGTCGAATGAAAAACTGTTTTTT. The encoded protein is CASSLGDTSNEKLFF.

This clonotype has more than one count but fewer than ten. The V gene is TRBV7-9, the J gene TRBJ2-3; D possibly corresponds to TRBD1 (6 bases). V was trimmed by 6 bases and J by 1 base, leaving 11 bases between them. The CDR3 consists of 14 residues. Germline CDR1 reads SEHNR; CDR2 reads FQNEAQ (reference sequence). The DNA of the CDR3 is TGTGCCAGCAGACCGGACAGAGGCACAGATACGCAGTATTTT. The encoded protein is CASRPDRGTDTQYF.

This clonotype was detected only a few times. The rearrangement joins TRBV12-3 or TRBV12-4 to TRBJ2-1, with TRBD1 identical over 9 bases. CDR3 size: 14 residues. J was trimmed by 2 bases and V by 5 bases; bases with no gene match: 1. This CDR3 reads CASSTGGAYNEQFF. The CDR3 DNA reads as TGTGCCAGCAGTACAGGGGGCGCCTACAATGAGCAGTTCTTC.

The chain has TRBV5-1 and TRBJ2-2; D not resolved. V was pared by 6 bases and J by 0 bases, with 6 bases between. Looked up from germline, CDR1 is SGHRS and CDR2 is YFSETQ. The CDR3 covers 13 residues. CDR3 coding DNA: TGCGCCAGCACTCGGACGAACACCGGGGAGCTGTTTTTT. This sequence encodes CASTRTNTGELFF.

This clonotype was counted a few times. The chain uses TRBV3-1 and TRBJ1-6; D ambiguous. CDR3 length equals 15 residues. V dropped 8 bases and J dropped 9 bases, with 20 bases sitting between them. CDR1 is LGHDT, CDR2 YNNKEL, per germline (reference sequence). The CDR3 sequence is CASGGIQEGSSPLHF. The CDR3 nucleotides are TGTGCCAGCGGAGGAATCCAGGAAGGGAGTTCACCCCTCCACTTT.

This clonotype was recorded a few times. CDR3 in DNA: TGTGCCAGCAGCTCCCTCGCCCTCGGGGGGCTGAGGACTGAAGCTTTCTTT. It yields the protein CASSSLALGGLRTEAFF. The J gene is TRBJ1-1, the V gene TRBV7-9, with D tentatively TRBD1 (6 bases). There are 17 residues in the CDR3. Germline-derived CDR1 and CDR2 are SEHNR and FQNEAQ (reference sequence). Trimming removed 4 bases from V and 5 bases from J, with 23 bases in between.

This clonotype occurred many times. The junction shows a germline mismatch at one end, possibly a read error. V and J are TRBV10-2 and TRBJ1-1; maybe TRBD1 (6 bases). Germline V CDR1 and CDR2: WSHSY, SAAADI. The CDR3 extends over 13 amino acids. The CDR3, as DNA: TGCGCCAGCAGCCCCAAGGGGGACACCGAAGCTTTCTTT. Its protein is CASSPKGDTEAFF.

A few counts support this clonotype. This chain connects TRBV7-2 to TRBJ2-5, with TRBD2 as a possible D gene (5 bases). V lost 2 bases and J 3 bases, leaving 10 bases between the germline ends. The germline CDR1 and CDR2 sequences are SGHTA and FQGNSA. The CDR3 totals 14 residues. This CDR3 is CASSLSTREETQYF. Here the CDR3 DNA reads TGTGCCAGCAGCTTATCCACTAGGGAAGAGACCCAGTACTTC.

The CDR3 region has the DNA TGTGCCAGCAGTTTTAGTGGTTTTGGGGCCAACGTCCTGACTTTC. This gives the protein CASSFSGFGANVLTF. The chain carries TRBV12-3 or TRBV12-4 and TRBJ2-6, with D unclear. The CDR3 length is 15 residues. V was clipped by 3 bases and J by 3 bases, with 9 bases between them.

V is TRBV6-6 and J is TRBJ1-1, with D unresolved. V was clipped by 5 bases and J by 3 bases, with 10 bases between them. This CDR3 is built from 13 residues. CDR1 and CDR2 from the germline V gene are MNHNY and SVGAGI (reference sequence). The CDR3, as DNA: TGTGCCAGCAGTAACAAGGCGGACACTGAAGCTTTCTTT. Its translation is CASSNKADTEAFF.

This clonotype was found a few times. This sequence joins TRBV5-1 and TRBJ1-1, with D unresolved. The CDR3 has 15 amino acids. Germline V gene data show CDR1 as SGHRS and CDR2 as YFSETQ. Trimming removed 3 bases from V and 1 base from J, with 13 bases in between. The CDR3 here is CASSSIGLSNTEAFF. As DNA, the CDR3 is TGCGCCAGCAGCTCGATCGGGCTCTCGAACACTGAAGCTTTCTTT.

The genes are TRBV2 and TRBJ2-1; TRBD2 aligns across 11 bases. J was trimmed by 8 bases and V by 3 bases; bases with no gene match: 12. The CDR3 totals 17 residues. Per the germline V gene, CDR1 is SNHLY and CDR2 is FYNNEI. The CDR3 loop reads CASSDVNVGSGRDEQFF. The CDR3 nucleotides read TGTGCCAGCAGTGATGTCAATGTCGGTAGCGGGAGGGATGAGCAGTTCTTC.

This clonotype was seen a few times. The chain joins TRBV29-1 to TRBJ2-1; D is uncertain. V lost 6 bases to trimming and J lost 6 bases, with 12 bases between them. This CDR3 is built from 12 residues. Germline lookup yields CDR1 SQVTM and CDR2 ANQGSEA. CDR3 sequence reads: CSVQPSLNEQFF. The CDR3 nucleotides read TGCAGCGTGCAGCCGTCCCTCAATGAGCAGTTCTTC.

This clonotype was counted only a few times. The rearrangement joins TRBV7-3 to TRBJ1-1; D remains ambiguous. This CDR3 has 15 residues. Deletions cut 2 bases from V and 1 base from J, with 11 bases between. Germline V gene sequence: CDR1 SGHTA, CDR2 FQGTGA. Written as DNA, the CDR3 is TGTGCCAGCAGCTTACAGCCCCCCCCGAACACTGAAGCTTTCTTT. It specifies CASSLQPPPNTEAFF. The complete variable domain, with remaining parts taken from reference TRBV7-3 and TRBJ1-1, reads GAGVSQTPSNKVTEKGKYVELRCDPISGHTALYWYRQSLGQGPEFLIYFQGTGAADDSGLPNDRFFAVRPEGSVSTLKIQRTERGDSAVYLCASSLQPPPNTEAFFGQGTRLTVV.

V gene TRBV2 combines with J gene TRBJ1-2; the match to TRBD1 covers 7 bases. Germline trimming cut 8 bases from V and 2 bases from J; bases unmatched to any gene: 8. The CDR3 runs to 14 residues. Germline V lookup: CDR1 SNHLY, CDR2 FYNNEI. Here the CDR3 DNA reads TGTGCCAGCCATCCGGACAGGACCAACTATGGCTACACCTTC. This gives the protein CASHPDRTNYGYTF.

This clonotype showed up just a few times. V gene TRBV20-1 combines with J gene TRBJ2-1; D may be TRBD2 (5 bases). Germline CDR1 reads DFQATT; CDR2 reads SNEGSKA (reference sequence). The CDR3 covers 16 residues. V was pared by 5 bases and J by 0 bases, with 17 bases between. Written as DNA, the CDR3 is TGCAGTGCTTTCCCTGGACTCTCGAGCTCCTACAATGAGCAGTTCTTC. Protein sequence: CSAFPGLSSSYNEQFF.